This TCR beta chain originates from a study of blood T cell repertoires in COVID-19. Study in general: The cDNA or gDNA used as material had been derived from T cells, B-cell-depleted T cells, or PBMCs.

This clone was detected once. Method: immunoSEQ multiplex PCR; TCRdb's copy keeps in-frame clones and lacks some. The sample holds 230,000 or so clones, roughly 89% seen once. The Seattle patients joined while their infection was active and were tracked longitudinally afterward. The V gene lost 0 bases and the J gene lost 9 bases, with 7 bases spanning the gap. The CDR3 consists of 13 residues. Germline V gene lookup returns CDR1 SGDLS and CDR2 YYNGEE. The source is a woman in her sixties or seventies with COVID-19, enrolled during active disease. Sequencing was performed on peripheral blood. The rearrangement links TRBV9 to TRBJ1-6; D remains ambiguous. The CDR3 reads CASSVALSSPLHF. CDR3 nucleotides: TGTGCCAGCAGCGTAGCCTTGAGTTCACCCCTCCACTTT.